This TCR beta chain stems from a study of OX40 agonist ivuxolimab in advanced cancers. The CDR3 extends over 13 amino acids. Looked up from germline, CDR1 is SNHLY and CDR2 is FYNNEI. The V and J ends lost 8 bases and 3 bases respectively, with 14 bases between them. As for this clone: Its antigen is unidentified.

Generated by immunoSEQ multiplex PCR, the TCRdb table keeps only in-frame clones and is missing some. In the table there are 100,000 or so clones, approximately 95% of which are singletons. Notes on the study in general: At 0.1 to 3.0 mg/kg and by week 6, clonal expansion occurred in CD4+ and CD8+ blood T cells.

Autoimmune disease history or systemic immunosuppression excluded patients. The clonotype comes from an adult with an advanced solid tumor such as melanoma, head and neck, liver or kidney cancer. Material: CD4+ or CD8+ T cells sorted from blood, obtained in a trial of the OX40 agonist ivuxolimab. The rearrangement joins TRBV2 to TRBJ2-7, with D maybe TRBD2 (7 bases). The CDR3 region is CASEGGVLYEQYF. CDR3 in DNA: TGTGCCAGCGAGGGGGGGGTCCTCTACGAGCAGTACTTC.